This T cell receptor beta chain was identified during a study of CD8+ T cells in alopecia areata. Across the whole study: Patients received oral tofacitinib, 5 to 10 mg twice daily, for moderate-to-severe alopecia areata.

As for treatment: oral pan-JAK inhibitor, 5-10 mg twice daily. Isolated RNA was reverse transcribed into cDNA used as the sequencing template. Using immunoSEQ multiplex PCR, the repertoire was profiled, and TCRdb retains in-frame clones only, with some absent. The sample shows hundreds of thousands of clones, roughly 60% of them seen only once. Of note for this clone: Antigen: not known.

The CDR3 has 17 residues. V lost 5 bases to trimming and J lost 1 base, with 21 bases between them. The germline V gene encodes CDR1 SGHTA and CDR2 FQGNSA. Study-wide results and limits: Tofacitinib significantly decreased scalp clonality and expanded CD8+ clones among top 100.

The sequencing used CD4+ T cells sorted from blood, collected at approximately week 52, from a patient treated with tofacitinib. The V gene is TRBV7-2, the J gene TRBJ2-7; D is perhaps TRBD1 (8 bases). This TCR was sampled from a human donor with alopecia areata. The CDR3 nucleotides are TGTGCCAGCAGCATAAGGACAGGGACTACGGATTCCTACGAGCAGTACTTC. It yields the protein CASSIRTGTTDSYEQYF.